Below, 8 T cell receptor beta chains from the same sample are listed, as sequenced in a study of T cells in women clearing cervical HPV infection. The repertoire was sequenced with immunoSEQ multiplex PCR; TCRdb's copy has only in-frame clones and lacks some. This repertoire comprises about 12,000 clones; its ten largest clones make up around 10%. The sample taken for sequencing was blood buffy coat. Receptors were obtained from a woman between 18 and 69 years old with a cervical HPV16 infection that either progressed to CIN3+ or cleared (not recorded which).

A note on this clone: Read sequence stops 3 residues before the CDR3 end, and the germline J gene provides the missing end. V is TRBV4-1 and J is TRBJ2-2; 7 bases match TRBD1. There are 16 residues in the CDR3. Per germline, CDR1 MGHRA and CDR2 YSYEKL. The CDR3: CASSFQDRPYNSPLFF. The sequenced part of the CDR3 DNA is TGCGCCAGCAGTTTCCAGGACAGGCCGTATAATTCACCG.

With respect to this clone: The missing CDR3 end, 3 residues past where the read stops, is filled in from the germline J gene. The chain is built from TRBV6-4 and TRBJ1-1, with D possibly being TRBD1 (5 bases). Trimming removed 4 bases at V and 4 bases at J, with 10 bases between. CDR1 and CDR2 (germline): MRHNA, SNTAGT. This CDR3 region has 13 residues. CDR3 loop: CASSVQGGTEAFF. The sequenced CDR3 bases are TGTGCCAGCAGTGTCCAGGGCGGCACTGAA.

The CDR3 protein is CASSQDQGANQPQHF. The part of the CDR3 DNA that was read is TGCGCCAGCAGCCAAGATCAGGGGGCCAATCAGCCC. V usage is TRBV4-1 and J usage is TRBJ1-5, with 8 bases identical to TRBD1. The CDR3 end falls 3 residues outside the read, so it is completed with the germline J gene. The V gene's germline CDR1 is MGHRA and CDR2 YSYEKL. CDR3 size: 15 residues. The V gene end was trimmed by 0 bases and the J gene end by 3 bases; junction bases not matched to a gene: 1.

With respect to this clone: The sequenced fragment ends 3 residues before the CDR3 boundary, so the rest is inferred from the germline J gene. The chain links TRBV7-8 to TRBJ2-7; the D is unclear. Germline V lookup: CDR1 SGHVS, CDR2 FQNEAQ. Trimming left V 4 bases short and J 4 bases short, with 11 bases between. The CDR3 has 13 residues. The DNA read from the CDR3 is TGTGCCAGCAGCTGGCGACAAAAATACGAG. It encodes CASSWRQKYE. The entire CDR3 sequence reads CASSWRQKYEQYF. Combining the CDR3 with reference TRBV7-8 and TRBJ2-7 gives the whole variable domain GAGVSQSPRYKVAKRGQDVALRCDPISGHVSLFWYQQALGQGPEFLTYFQNEAQLDKSGLPSDRFFAERPEGSVSTLKIQRTQQEDSAVYLCASSWRQKYEQYFGPGTRLTVT.

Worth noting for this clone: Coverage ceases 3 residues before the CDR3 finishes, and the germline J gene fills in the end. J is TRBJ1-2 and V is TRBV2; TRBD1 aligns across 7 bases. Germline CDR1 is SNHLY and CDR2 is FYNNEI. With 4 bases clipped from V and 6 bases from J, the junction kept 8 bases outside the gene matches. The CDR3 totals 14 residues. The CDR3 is CASSVETGSDGYTF. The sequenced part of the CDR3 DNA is TGTGCCAGCAGTGTTGAGACAGGGTCGGATGGC.

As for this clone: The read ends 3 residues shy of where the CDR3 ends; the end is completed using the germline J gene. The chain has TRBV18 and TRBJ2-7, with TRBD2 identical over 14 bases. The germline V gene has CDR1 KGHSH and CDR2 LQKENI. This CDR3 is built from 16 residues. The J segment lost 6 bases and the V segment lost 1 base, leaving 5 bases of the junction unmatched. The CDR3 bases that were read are TGTGCCAGCTCACCACTGATCGGACTAGCGGGGGGCGAG. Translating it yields CASSPLIGLAGGE. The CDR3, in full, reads CASSPLIGLAGGEQYF.

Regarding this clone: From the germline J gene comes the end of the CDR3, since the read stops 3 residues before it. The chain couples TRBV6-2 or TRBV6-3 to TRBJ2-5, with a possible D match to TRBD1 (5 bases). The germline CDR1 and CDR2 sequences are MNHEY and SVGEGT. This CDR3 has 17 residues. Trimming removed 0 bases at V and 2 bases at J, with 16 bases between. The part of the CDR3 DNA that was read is TGTGCCAGCAGTTACTCGCTTTCAGGGTATCTTCAAGAGACC. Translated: CASSYSLSGYLQET. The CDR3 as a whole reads CASSYSLSGYLQETQYF.

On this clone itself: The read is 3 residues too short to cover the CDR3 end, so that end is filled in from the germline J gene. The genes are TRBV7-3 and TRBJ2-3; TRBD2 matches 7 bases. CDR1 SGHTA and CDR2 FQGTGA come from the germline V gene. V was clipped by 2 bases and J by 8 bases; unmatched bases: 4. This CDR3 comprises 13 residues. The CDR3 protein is CASSLFGEGTQYF. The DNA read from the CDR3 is TGTGCCAGCAGCTTATTCGGGGAGGGTACG.